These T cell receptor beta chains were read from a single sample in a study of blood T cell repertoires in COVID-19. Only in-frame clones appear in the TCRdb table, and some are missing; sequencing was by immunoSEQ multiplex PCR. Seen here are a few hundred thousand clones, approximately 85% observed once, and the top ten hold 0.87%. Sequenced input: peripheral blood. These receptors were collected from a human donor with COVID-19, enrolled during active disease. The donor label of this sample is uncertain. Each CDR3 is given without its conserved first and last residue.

CDR3aa: ASSVDGSGESEQF
j_gene: TRBJ2-1
v_gene: TRBV9

CDR3aa: ASSPYPRGYGYT
j_gene: TRBJ1-2
v_gene: TRBV6-5

CDR3aa: ASSFSAAPVFHHEQY
j_gene: TRBJ2-7
v_gene: TRBV27

CDR3aa: ASSPTQGTGYT
j_gene: TRBJ1-2
v_gene: TRBV2

CDR3aa: ASSVFGTVPTEAF
j_gene: TRBJ1-1
v_gene: TRBV6-2/TRBV6-3

CDR3aa: ASSLAGGLANEKLF
j_gene: TRBJ1-4
v_gene: TRBV5-4

CDR3aa: ASSLGGGENYGYT
j_gene: TRBJ1-2
v_gene: TRBV5-1

CDR3aa: AWSPVTGQGGRYGYT
j_gene: TRBJ1-2
v_gene: TRBV30

CDR3aa: SVDSGRGDLNTEAF
j_gene: TRBJ1-1
v_gene: TRBV29-1

CDR3aa: ASSLSRGSYGYT
j_gene: TRBJ1-2
v_gene: TRBV27

CDR3aa: ASSPGTGGYNEQF
j_gene: TRBJ2-1
v_gene: TRBV5-4

CDR3aa: ASSLRGEGQAYGYT
j_gene: TRBJ1-2
v_gene: TRBV28

CDR3aa: ASSPLWEVEAF
j_gene: TRBJ1-1
v_gene: TRBV14

CDR3aa: ASSIVFGGARTEAF
j_gene: TRBJ1-1
v_gene: TRBV28

CDR3aa: AWSVNRNYEQY
j_gene: TRBJ2-7
v_gene: TRBV30

CDR3aa: AWSGATRGGKLF
j_gene: TRBJ1-4
v_gene: TRBV30

CDR3aa: ASSLQGARNQPQH
j_gene: TRBJ1-5
v_gene: TRBV18

CDR3aa: ASRQGLVSNQPQH
j_gene: TRBJ1-5
v_gene: TRBV2